Listed here are 13 T cell receptor beta chains from one sample, sequenced in a study of blood T cell repertoires in COVID-19. Libraries were prepared by immunoSEQ multiplex PCR; TCRdb keeps only in-frame clonotypes and omits some of them. The table records approximately 300,000 clones, around nine tenths of them present only once. Input material: PBMCs or T cells enriched from blood (not recorded which). The origin of the receptors is a man aged 60 to 69 who had recovered from COVID-19.

This clone was seen just once. This chain connects TRBV13 to TRBJ2-1, with D perhaps TRBD2 (6 bases). V lost 5 bases, J lost 6 bases, and 20 bases lay in between. The germline V gene has CDR1 PRHDT and CDR2 FYEKMQ (reference sequence). The CDR3 has 16 amino acids. CDR3 sequence: CASSRGIREFGNEQFF. In nucleotides, the CDR3 is TGTGCCAGCAGCCGAGGCATTCGGGAGTTTGGCAATGAGCAGTTCTTC.

This clone showed up just a few times. The chain carries TRBV28 and TRBJ1-5; D unclear. This CDR3 is built from 16 residues. CDR1 is MDHEN, CDR2 SYDVKM, per germline. Trimming removed 6 bases from V and 3 bases from J, with 18 bases in between. The CDR3 DNA sequence: TGTGCCAGCAGCCTTCCGCGGGCCGCCAACAATCAGCCCCAGCATTTT. This sequence encodes CASSLPRAANNQPQHF.

The rearrangement uses TRBV4-1 and TRBJ2-1, with D tentatively TRBD1 (6 bases). This CDR3 region has 12 residues. Germline V gene lookup returns CDR1 MGHRA and CDR2 YSYEKL. Trimming removed 4 bases from V and 11 bases from J, with 12 bases in between. The DNA of the CDR3 is TGCGCCAGCAGCCTCCCCACAGGGCAGCAGTTCTTC. As protein: CASSLPTGQQFF.

This clone occurred a few times. The chain recombines TRBV27 with TRBJ2-3, with TRBD2 as a possible D gene (6 bases). The germline V gene has CDR1 MNHEY and CDR2 SMNVEV (reference sequence). V shed 6 bases and J shed 6 bases, with 22 bases lying between them. The CDR3 covers 16 residues. As DNA, the CDR3 is TGTGCCAGCAGGCCCCGGGACTTCCTGAAGGCGGATACGCAGTATTTT. Protein product: CASRPRDFLKADTQYF.

The chain recombines TRBV19 with TRBJ1-5; D uncertain. Trimming took 6 bases from V and 4 from J, leaving 10 bases between them. The CDR3 totals 13 residues. CDR1 and CDR2 (germline): LNHDA, SQIVND (reference sequence). As DNA, the CDR3 is TGTGCCAGTAGGGATTACAGAAATCAGCCCCAGCATTTT. Translating gives CASRDYRNQPQHF.

This chain uses TRBV10-1 with TRBJ1-1; 8 nucleotides align to TRBD1. Trimming took 4 bases from V and 4 from J; bases not matched to a gene: 2. The germline CDR1 and CDR2 sequences are WNHNN and SYGVQD (reference sequence). CDR3 length: 13 amino acids. CDR3 loop: CASSATGGTEAFF. The CDR3 DNA follows: TGCGCCAGCAGTGCAACAGGGGGCACTGAAGCTTTCTTT.

This clone appeared a single time. The chain carries TRBV5-1 and TRBJ2-3; TRBD2 is a possible D gene (6 bases). The germline CDR1 and CDR2 sequences are SGHRS and YFSETQ. The CDR3 consists of 17 residues. With 0 bases removed from V and 1 base from J, the gap between germline ends came to 15 bases. CDR3 amino acids: CASSLAWTTQRTDTQYF. The CDR3 nucleotides are TGCGCCAGCAGCTTGGCCTGGACTACCCAGCGCACAGATACGCAGTATTTT.

The V and J genes are TRBV27 and TRBJ2-3, with D perhaps matching TRBD2 (6 bases). Between the trimmed V and J ends, which lost 7 bases and 2 bases, there was a span of 16 bases. This CDR3 has 15 amino acids. Germline values: CDR1 MNHEY, CDR2 SMNVEV (reference sequence). The CDR3 spells CASTTWGGNTDTQYF. The CDR3 nucleotides read TGTGCCAGCACTACTTGGGGCGGGAACACAGATACGCAGTATTTT.

The J gene is TRBJ2-4, the V gene TRBV6-6; 8 nucleotides agree with TRBD2. There are 16 residues in the CDR3. Germline V gene sequence: CDR1 MNHNY, CDR2 SVGAGI (reference sequence). Unmatched junction bases numbered 11, after V lost 6 bases and J lost 4 bases. In nucleotides, the CDR3 is TGTGCCAGCAGGTCCGGGGGGGCGGGGGAAAAAAACATTCAGTACTTC. Translation: CASRSGGAGEKNIQYF.

The V gene is TRBV7-3, the J gene TRBJ2-3; 13 bases line up with TRBD2. After removal of 0 bases from V and 4 bases from J, the junction contained 10 bases not matched to a gene. In germline, CDR1 is SGHTA, CDR2 FQGTGA. The CDR3 extends over 19 amino acids. CDR3 in DNA: TGTGCCAGCAGCTTAACGTCGGGGACTAGCGGGGTCGTAGCAGATACGCAGTATTTT. Translation: CASSLTSGTSGVVADTQYF.

Here the CDR3 DNA reads TGTGCCAGCAGTTACGGGACTACCTACAATGAGCAGTTCTTC. Its protein is CASSYGTTYNEQFF. The chain couples TRBV6-5 to TRBJ2-1, with TRBD2 matching over 7 bases. J lost 2 bases, V lost 2 bases, and 0 bases had no gene match. The CDR3 consists of 14 residues. Germline values: CDR1 MNHEY, CDR2 SVGAGI.

This chain joins TRBV7-2 and TRBJ1-2; TRBD1 matches at 10 bases. V gave up 5 bases and J gave up 4 bases; unmatched junction bases: 13. This CDR3 is 17 amino acids long. Germline V gene sequence: CDR1 SGHTA, CDR2 FQGNSA. This chain's CDR3 is CASSVIDRGRFGYGYTF. In DNA, the CDR3 is TGTGCCAGCAGCGTAATCGACAGGGGGCGATTCGGCTATGGCTACACCTTC.

The chain uses TRBV7-9 and TRBJ2-7; tentatively, D is TRBD2 (6 bases). This CDR3 spans 17 amino acids. The V end lost 4 bases, the J end lost 0 bases, and 19 bases lay between the germline ends. The germline V gene has CDR1 SEHNR and CDR2 FQNEAQ (reference sequence). CDR3 residues: CASSWGMDSGSSYEQYF. The CDR3 nucleotides are TGTGCCAGCAGCTGGGGAATGGATAGCGGAAGCTCCTACGAGCAGTACTTC.